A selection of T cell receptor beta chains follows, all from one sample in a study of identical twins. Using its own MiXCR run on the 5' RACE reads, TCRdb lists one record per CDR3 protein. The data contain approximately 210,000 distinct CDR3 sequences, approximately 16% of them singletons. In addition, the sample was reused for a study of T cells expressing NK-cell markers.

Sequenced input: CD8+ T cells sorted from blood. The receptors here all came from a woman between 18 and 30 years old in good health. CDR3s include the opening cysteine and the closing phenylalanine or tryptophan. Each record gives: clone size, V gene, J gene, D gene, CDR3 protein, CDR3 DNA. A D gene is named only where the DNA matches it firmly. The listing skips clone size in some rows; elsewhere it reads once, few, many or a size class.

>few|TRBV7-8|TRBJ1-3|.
CASSLGDGGLDTIYF
TGTGCCAGCAGCTTAGGGGACGGGGGTTTAGACACCATATATTTT
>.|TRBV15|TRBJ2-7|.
CATSYSPDDAYEQYF
TGTGCCACCAGCTACTCCCCGGACGACGCCTACGAGCAGTACTTC
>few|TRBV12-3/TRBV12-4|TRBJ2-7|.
CASGKSPTDINEQYF
TGTGCCAGCGGTAAGTCCCCGACAGATATAAACGAGCAGTACTTC
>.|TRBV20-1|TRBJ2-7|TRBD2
CSARDKLAGVYEQYF
TGCAGTGCTAGAGACAAACTAGCGGGAGTGTACGAGCAGTACTTC
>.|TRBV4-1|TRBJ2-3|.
CASSQVGGLDADTQYF
TGCGCCAGCAGCCAAGTTGGGGGGCTCGATGCAGATACGCAGTATTTT
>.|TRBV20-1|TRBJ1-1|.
CSALVGSGLGLAFF
TGCAGTGCTCTAGTGGGATCTGGGTTGGGGCTGGCTTTCTTT
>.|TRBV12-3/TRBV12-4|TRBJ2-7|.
CASSLSPGALEQYF
TGTGCCAGCAGTTTAAGCCCGGGGGCGCTTGAGCAGTACTTC
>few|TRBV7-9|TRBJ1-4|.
CASSLSPNEKLFF
TGTGCCAGCAGCTTGTCACCCAATGAAAAACTGTTTTTT
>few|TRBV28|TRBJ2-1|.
CASSFVGNEQFF
TGTGCCAGCTCATTCGTAGGGAATGAGCAGTTCTTC
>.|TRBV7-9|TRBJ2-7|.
CASVSREGAYYEQYF
TGTGCCAGCGTTTCCAGGGAGGGGGCCTACTACGAGCAGTACTTC
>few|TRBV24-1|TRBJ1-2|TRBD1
CATSEGTGRGYTF
TGTGCCACCAGTGAGGGGACAGGGCGAGGCTACACCTTC
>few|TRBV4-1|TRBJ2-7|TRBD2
CASSQDLSSGTGYEQYF
TGCGCCAGCAGCCAAGATCTGTCTAGCGGGACTGGGTACGAGCAGTACTTC
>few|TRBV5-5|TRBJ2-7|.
CASSIGDLVEQYF
TGTGCCAGCAGCATTGGGGACCTGGTCGAGCAGTACTTC
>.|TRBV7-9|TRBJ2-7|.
CASSWDNYEQYF
TGTGCCAGCAGCTGGGACAACTACGAGCAGTACTTC
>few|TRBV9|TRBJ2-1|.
CASSVGPANEQFF
TGTGCCAGCAGCGTAGGGCCGGCGAATGAGCAGTTCTTC
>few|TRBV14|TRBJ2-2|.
CASSPGLELATGELFF
TGTGCCAGCAGCCCCGGACTGGAGTTGGCCACCGGGGAGCTGTTTTTT
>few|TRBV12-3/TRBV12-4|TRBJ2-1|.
CASSPRVEQFF
TGTGCCAGCAGTCCTAGAGTTGAGCAGTTCTTC
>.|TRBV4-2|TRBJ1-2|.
CARSPEAWTGTQPSRSYGYTF
TGTGCCAGGAGCCCCGAGGCGTGGACCGGGACACAACCATCTCGATCCTATGGCTACACCTTC
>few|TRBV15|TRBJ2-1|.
CATRLGTDSYNEQFF
TGTGCCACCCGTTTGGGGACGGACTCCTACAATGAGCAGTTCTTC
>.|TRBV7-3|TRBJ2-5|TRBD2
CASSLSGGFPNQETQYF
TGTGCCAGCAGCTTAAGCGGGGGGTTCCCGAACCAAGAGACCCAGTACTTC
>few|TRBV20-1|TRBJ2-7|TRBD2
CSASAGLAGGLTYSYEQYF
TGCAGTGCTAGCGCGGGACTAGCGGGAGGCCTCACTTATTCCTACGAGCAGTACTTC
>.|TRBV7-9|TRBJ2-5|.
CASSLKGEETQYF
TGTGCCAGCAGCTTAAAAGGGGAAGAGACCCAGTACTTC